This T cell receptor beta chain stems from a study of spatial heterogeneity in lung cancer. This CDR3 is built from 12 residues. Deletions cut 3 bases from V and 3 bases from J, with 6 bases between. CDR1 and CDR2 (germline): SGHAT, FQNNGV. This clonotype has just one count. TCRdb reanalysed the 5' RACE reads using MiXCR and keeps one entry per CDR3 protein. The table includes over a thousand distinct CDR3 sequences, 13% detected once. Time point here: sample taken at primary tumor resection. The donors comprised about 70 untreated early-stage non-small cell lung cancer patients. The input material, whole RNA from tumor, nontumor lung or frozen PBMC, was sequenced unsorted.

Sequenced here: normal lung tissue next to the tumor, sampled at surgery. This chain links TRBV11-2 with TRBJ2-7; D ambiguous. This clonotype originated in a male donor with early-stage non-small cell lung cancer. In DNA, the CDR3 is TGTGCCAGCAGCTTCTTGGGCTACGAGCAGTACTTC. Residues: CASSFLGYEQYF.